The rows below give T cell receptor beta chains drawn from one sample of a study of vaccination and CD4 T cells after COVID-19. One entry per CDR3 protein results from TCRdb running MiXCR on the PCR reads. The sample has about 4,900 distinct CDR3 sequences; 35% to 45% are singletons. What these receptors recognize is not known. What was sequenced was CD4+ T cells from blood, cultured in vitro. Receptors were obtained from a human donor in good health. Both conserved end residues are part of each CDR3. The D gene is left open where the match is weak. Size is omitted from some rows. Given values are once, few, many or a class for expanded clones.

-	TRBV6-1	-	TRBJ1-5	TGTGCCAGCGTCTACAGGGACAATCAGCCCCAGCATTTT	CASVYRDNQPQHF
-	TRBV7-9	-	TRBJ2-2	TGTGCCAGCAGCCCCCAAGGACAGTCCGGGGAGCTGTTTTTT	CASSPQGQSGELFF
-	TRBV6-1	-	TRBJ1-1	TGTGCCAGCAGCGGGGGATCTGAAGCTTTCTTT	CASSGGSEAFF
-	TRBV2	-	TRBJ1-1	TGTGCCAGCAATCCGTCGGGGCACGGGACTGAAGCTTTCTTT	CASNPSGHGTEAFF
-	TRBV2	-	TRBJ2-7	TGTGCCAGCACCGACTGGATCGAGCAGTACTTC	CASTDWIEQYF
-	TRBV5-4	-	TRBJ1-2	TGTGCCAGCAGCTTCCGGACAGCTTGGGGCTACACCTTC	CASSFRTAWGYTF
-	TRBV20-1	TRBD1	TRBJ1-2	TGCAGTGCCGGGACAGACTATGGCTACACCTTC	CSAGTDYGYTF
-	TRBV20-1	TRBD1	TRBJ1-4	TGCAGTGCACCTGTACAGGGGAAGTACGAAAAACTGTTTTTT	CSAPVQGKYEKLFF
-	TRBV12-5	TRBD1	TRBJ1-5	TGTGCTAGTGGTTCGGGACAGGGGGCCCAGCCCCAGCATTTT	CASGSGQGAQPQHF
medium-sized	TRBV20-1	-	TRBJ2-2	TGCAGTGCTAAGCCAAAGGCAGGTGGTGCCGGGGAGCTGTTTTTT	CSAKPKAGGAGELFF
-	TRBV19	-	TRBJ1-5	TGTGCCAGTAGGGGGGGCGCAGGGAGCAATCAGCCCCAGCATTTT	CASRGGAGSNQPQHF
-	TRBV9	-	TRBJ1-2	TGTGCCAGCAGCGTAGATAGTGGGGTTTATGGCTACACCTTC	CASSVDSGVYGYTF
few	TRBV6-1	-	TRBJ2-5	TGTGCCAGCTCCGACGTGGGCCAGCAAGAGACCCAGTACTTC	CASSDVGQQETQYF
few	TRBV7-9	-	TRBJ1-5	TGTGCCAGCAGCCCCGGGACGAGTAGCAATCAGCCCCAGCATTTT	CASSPGTSSNQPQHF
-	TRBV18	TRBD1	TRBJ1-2	TGTGCCAGCTCACCGGGACAGGGGCATGGCTACACCTTC	CASSPGQGHGYTF
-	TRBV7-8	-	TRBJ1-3	TGTGCCAGCAGCTTACAAGGGGCTGGAAACACCATATATTTT	CASSLQGAGNTIYF
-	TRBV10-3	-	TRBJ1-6	TGTGCCATCAGGGACCTCACGGATAATTCACCCCTCCACTTT	CAIRDLTDNSPLHF
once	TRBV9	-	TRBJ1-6	TGTGCCAGCAGCGTAGAAGGACGAGAGTCACCCCTCCACTTT	CASSVEGRESPLHF
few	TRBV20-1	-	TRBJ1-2	TGCAGTGCTGCACAGGGAAGCTATGGCTACACCTTC	CSAAQGSYGYTF
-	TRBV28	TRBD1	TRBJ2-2	TGTGCCAGCAGTTTCCACAGGGGAAGCACCGGGGAGCTGTTTTTT	CASSFHRGSTGELFF
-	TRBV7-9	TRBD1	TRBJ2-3	TGTGCCAGCAGTTCAGGGGGGTGGGACAGGACCGCCGATACGCAGTATTTT	CASSSGGWDRTADTQYF
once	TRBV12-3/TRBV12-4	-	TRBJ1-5	TGTGCCAGCAGTTTTACGGGGAACCAGCCCCAGCATTTT	CASSFTGNQPQHF
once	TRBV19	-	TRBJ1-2	TGTGCCAGTAGTATGGAGGGGACCAACTATGGCTACACCTTC	CASSMEGTNYGYTF
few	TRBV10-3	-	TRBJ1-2	TGTGCCATCAGTGAGTCTGTGACAGCTAACTATGGCTACACCTTC	CAISESVTANYGYTF
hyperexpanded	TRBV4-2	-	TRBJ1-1	TGTGCCAGCAGCCAAGTACCCGACCCTGAAGCTTTCTTT	CASSQVPDPEAFF
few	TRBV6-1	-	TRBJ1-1	TGTGCCAGCAGCCCCATGGGGGCGTTAGCTTTCTTT	CASSPMGALAFF
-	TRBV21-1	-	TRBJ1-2	TGTGCCAGCAGCGACTTGTTGGGTAGGGCGAACTATGGCTACACCTTC	CASSDLLGRANYGYTF
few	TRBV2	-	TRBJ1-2	TGTGCCAGCAGTGTGATAGTTTCCTATGGCTACACCTTC	CASSVIVSYGYTF
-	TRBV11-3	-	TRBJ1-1	TGTGCCAGCAGCCCTTCCCCGGACACTGAAGCTTTCTTT	CASSPSPDTEAFF
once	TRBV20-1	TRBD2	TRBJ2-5	TGCAGTGCTATGGGGACTAGCGGGACCCTTTGGGGAGAGACCCAGTACTTC	CSAMGTSGTLWGETQYF
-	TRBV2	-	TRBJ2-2	TGTGCGTCAGAGGGTGGGTTAACCGGGGAGCTGTTTTTT	CASEGGLTGELFF
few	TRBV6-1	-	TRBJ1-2	TGTGCCAGCAGGACCGGGACATCCTATGGCTACACCTTC	CASRTGTSYGYTF
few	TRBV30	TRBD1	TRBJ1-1	TGTGCCTGGAGTTGGACAGGGTCCACTGAAGCTTTCTTT	CAWSWTGSTEAFF
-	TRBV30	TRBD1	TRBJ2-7	TGTGCCTGGGCCACCGGGACAGGGAACCACGAGCAGTACTTC	CAWATGTGNHEQYF
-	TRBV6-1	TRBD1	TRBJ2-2	TGTGCCAGCAGCCGACAGGGGAGGACCGGGGAGCTGTTTTTT	CASSRQGRTGELFF
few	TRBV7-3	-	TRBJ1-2	TGTGCCAGCAGCCCCCCAGGAATGAACTATGGCTACACCTTC	CASSPPGMNYGYTF
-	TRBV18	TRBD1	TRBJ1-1	TGTGCCAGCTCACCGGGGGACAGGGGACGGACTGAAGCTTTCTTT	CASSPGDRGRTEAFF
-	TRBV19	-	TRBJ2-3	TGTGCCAGTAGTATGCACGGGTATACGCAGTATTTT	CASSMHGYTQYF
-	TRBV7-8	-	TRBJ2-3	TGTGCCAGCAGCTCGGTGCAAGCAGATACGCAGTATTTT	CASSSVQADTQYF
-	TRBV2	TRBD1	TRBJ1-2	TGTGCCAGCAGCGGGACGGGACAGGAGGGTCTCTACACCTTC	CASSGTGQEGLYTF
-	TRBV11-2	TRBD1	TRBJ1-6	TGTGCCAGCAGCCGGCTTAAGGGGGAAGGGGGGACAGCTTCACCCCTCCACTTT	CASSRLKGEGGTASPLHF
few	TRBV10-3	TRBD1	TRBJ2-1	TGTGCCACCCTAAACAGGGGGACAAACAATGAGCAGTTCTTC	CATLNRGTNNEQFF
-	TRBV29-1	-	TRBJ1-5	TGCAGCGTTGGGTGGGCTACAGATCAGCCCCAGCATTTT	CSVGWATDQPQHF
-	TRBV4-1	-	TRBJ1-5	TGCGCCAGCAGCCAAGAGGCTACGTTATTACGGCAGCCCCAGCATTTT	CASSQEATLLRQPQHF
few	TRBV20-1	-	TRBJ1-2	TGCAGTGCTAACCCCCAGGCGGGCGGTCTTGGCTACACCTTC	CSANPQAGGLGYTF
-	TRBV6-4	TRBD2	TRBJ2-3	TGTGCCAGCAGTTTAGTAGCGGGGGTAACAGATACGCAGTATTTT	CASSLVAGVTDTQYF
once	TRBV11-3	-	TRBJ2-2	TGTGCCAGCAGCTCACCCGTGGGAAGGAACACCGGGGAGCTGTTTTTT	CASSSPVGRNTGELFF
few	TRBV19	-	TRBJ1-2	TGTGCCAGTAGTATTATCGGCTATGGCTACACCTTC	CASSIIGYGYTF
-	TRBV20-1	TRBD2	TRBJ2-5	TGCAGTGCCACTAGCGGGGAGCCATCTTCCCAAGAGACCCAGTACTTC	CSATSGEPSSQETQYF
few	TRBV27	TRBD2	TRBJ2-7	TGTGCCAGCAGCTTCTCCGGGAGGGTCGCTAACAACGAGCAGTACTTC	CASSFSGRVANNEQYF
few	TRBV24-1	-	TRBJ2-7	TGTGCCACCAGTGACCCTTGGACGGGAGCCTACGAGCAGTACTTC	CATSDPWTGAYEQYF
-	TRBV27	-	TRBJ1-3	TGTGCCAGCAGTCGTGGGACACCAGGAAACACCATATATTTT	CASSRGTPGNTIYF
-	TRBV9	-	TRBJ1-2	TGTGCCAGCACCTATGAGGAGGACTATGGCTACACCTTC	CASTYEEDYGYTF
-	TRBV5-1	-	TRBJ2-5	TGCGCCAGCAGCTTGGGAGGCGGGGTTAGGGAGACCCAGTACTTC	CASSLGGGVRETQYF
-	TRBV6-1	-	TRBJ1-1	TGTGCCAGCAGGATGGACAGCCAGAACACTGAAGCTTTCTTT	CASRMDSQNTEAFF
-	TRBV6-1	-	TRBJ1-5	TGTGCCAGCAGCCCTGGGGGGGGCAGTCAGCCCCAGCATTTT	CASSPGGGSQPQHF
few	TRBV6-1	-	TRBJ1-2	TGTGCCAGCAGTGAAAGGATACAGAACTCCTATGGCTACACCTTC	CASSERIQNSYGYTF